The 31 T cell receptor beta chains presented below share a single source sample, sequenced in a study of OX40 agonist ivuxolimab in advanced cancers. The table came from immunoSEQ multiplex PCR; TCRdb's copy has only in-frame clones and leaves some out. The data show around 20,000 clones, approximately 87% seen once. This material consisted of CD4+ or CD8+ T cells sorted from blood, taken in a trial of the OX40 agonist ivuxolimab. These receptors originate from an adult with an advanced solid tumor such as melanoma, head and neck, liver or kidney cancer.

This sequence joins TRBV7-9 and TRBJ2-5; 14 nucleotides line up with TRBD2. CDR1 and CDR2 from the germline V gene are SEHNR and FQNEAQ (reference sequence). This CDR3 is 15 amino acids long. V was clipped by 4 bases and J by 5 bases; unmatched bases: 3. The CDR3 loop reads CASSWTSGGFETQYF. The CDR3 bases are TGTGCCAGCAGCTGGACTAGCGGGGGGTTCGAGACCCAGTACTTC. Looking up the rest from reference TRBV7-9 and TRBJ2-5 gives the full variable domain: DTGVSQNPRHKITKRGQNVTFRCDPISEHNRLYWYRQTLGQGPEFLTYFQNEAQLEKSRLLSDRFSAERPKGSFSTLEIQRTEQGDSAMYLCASSWTSGGFETQYFGPGTRLLVL.

This chain links TRBV7-2 with TRBJ1-3, with unresolved D. Trimming removed 6 bases at V and 6 bases at J, with 15 bases between. Germline V gene sequence: CDR1 SGHTA, CDR2 FQGNSA. CDR3 length equals 14 residues. CDR3 residues: CASSNPAWSNTIYF. In DNA form, the CDR3 reads TGTGCCAGCAGTAATCCGGCCTGGTCAAACACCATATATTTT.

In DNA form, the CDR3 reads TGCGCCAGCAGCTTAGGGCTGACCTACGAGCAGTACTTC. Amino acid sequence: CASSLGLTYEQYF. V and J are TRBV5-1 and TRBJ2-5; D unclear. The DNA end lines up better with TRBJ2-7; the J call may be wrong. Germline lookup yields CDR1 SGHRS and CDR2 YFSETQ. The length of the CDR3 is 13 residues.

The chain couples TRBV11-1 to TRBJ2-1; 9 bases map to TRBD2. The CDR3 spans 19 residues. The ends lost 0 bases at V and 3 bases at J; junction bases unmatched: 12. CDR1 is SGHAT and CDR2 is FQDESV in the germline V gene (reference sequence). This chain's CDR3 is CASSLAQDDWTSVYNEQFF. As DNA, the CDR3 is TGTGCCAGCAGCTTAGCGCAAGATGATTGGACTAGCGTCTACAATGAGCAGTTCTTC.

This clone was recorded a few times. V usage is TRBV7-3 and J usage is TRBJ2-1; D is tentatively TRBD1 or TRBD2 (5 bases each). There are 15 residues in the CDR3. V shed 1 base and J shed 8 bases, with 15 bases lying between them. Germline CDR1 and CDR2: SGHTA and FQGTGA. The CDR3 nucleotides read TGTGCCAGCAGCTTAATCCCAGGGAGCGCCTATGAGCAGTTCTTC. Encoded protein: CASSLIPGSAYEQFF.

V usage is TRBV10-1 and J usage is TRBJ2-5, with D unresolved. The CDR3 loop spans 13 amino acids. V was pared by 2 bases and J by 1 base, with 5 bases between. Germline-derived CDR1 and CDR2 are WNHNN and SYGVQD (reference sequence). The CDR3 DNA follows: TGCGCCAGCAGTGAGAACAGCCAAGAGACCCAGTACTTC. Translated, it gives CASSENSQETQYF.

The rearrangement links TRBV10-3 to TRBJ1-1, with 8 bases matching TRBD1. The V and J ends lost 11 bases and 1 base, in that order; junction bases with no gene match: 6. The CDR3 covers 13 residues. Germline values: CDR1 ENHRY, CDR2 SYGVKD. The CDR3 here is CAVAGTGNTEAFF. The CDR3 coding sequence is TGTGCCGTCGCCGGGACAGGGAACACTGAAGCTTTCTTT.

The chain has TRBV15 and TRBJ2-7, with 8 positions matching TRBD2. Germline V gene data show CDR1 as LNHNV and CDR2 as YYDKDF (reference sequence). The CDR3 extends over 13 amino acids. V dropped 3 bases and J dropped 4; count of bases not matched to a gene: 2. In DNA, the CDR3 is TGTGCCACCAGCAGGGAGCGGGAGTACGAGCAGTACTTC. Its protein is CATSREREYEQYF.

The chain couples TRBV27 to TRBJ1-5, with D possibly matching TRBD1 (5 bases). CDR1 and CDR2 from the germline V gene are MNHEY and SMNVEV (reference sequence). The CDR3 loop spans 16 amino acids. Trimming shortened V by 2 bases and J by 3 bases, and 14 bases separated the two germline ends. The CDR3 here is CASSLTWGRINQPQHF. The CDR3 DNA reads TGTGCCAGCAGTTTAACTTGGGGACGGATCAATCAGCCCCAGCATTTT.

The gene calls are TRBV10-2 and TRBJ1-2, with TRBD1 matching 7 bases. Germline V gene sequence: CDR1 WSHSY, CDR2 SAAADI. The V gene end was trimmed by 0 bases and the J gene end by 7 bases; junction bases not matched to a gene: 5. CDR3 length equals 14 residues. The CDR3 sequence is CASSESTQGGGYTF. The DNA for the CDR3 is TGCGCCAGCAGTGAGTCGACGCAGGGGGGTGGCTACACCTTC.

The chain carries TRBV7-9 and TRBJ2-3; 12 positions match TRBD2. The CDR3 is 16 residues long. V dropped 5 bases and J dropped 5; count of bases not matched to a gene: 8. Germline values: CDR1 SEHNR, CDR2 FQNEAQ (reference sequence). The CDR3 bases are TGTGCCAGCAGCCTGGCACTAGCGGGGGGCCGAGATACGCAGTATTTT. It yields the protein CASSLALAGGRDTQYF. Using reference TRBV7-9 and TRBJ2-3 for the parts outside the CDR3, the full variable domain is DTGVSQNPRHKITKRGQNVTFRCDPISEHNRLYWYRQTLGQGPEFLTYFQNEAQLEKSRLLSDRFSAERPKGSFSTLEIQRTEQGDSAMYLCASSLALAGGRDTQYFGPGTRLTVL.

V gene TRBV5-6 combines with J gene TRBJ1-2; 11 bases line up with TRBD1. The ends lost 5 bases at V and 4 bases at J; junction bases unmatched: 10. The CDR3 loop spans 16 amino acids. The germline CDR1 and CDR2 sequences are SGHDT and YYEEEE. The CDR3 spells CASSLRTGGVIYGYTF. In DNA, the CDR3 is TGTGCCAGCAGTCTCAGGACAGGGGGCGTCATCTATGGCTACACCTTC.

The chain joins TRBV5-4 to TRBJ2-3, with a weak D call TRBD2 (5 bases). In germline, CDR1 is SGHNT, CDR2 YYREEE (reference sequence). The CDR3 totals 15 residues. The V end lost 4 bases, the J end lost 5 bases, and 17 bases lay between the germline ends. CDR3 region: CASSVPGVVGDTQYF. CDR3 DNA sequence: TGTGCCAGCAGCGTTCCCGGGGTGGTGGGAGATACGCAGTATTTT.

The sample holds one count of this clone. V is TRBV30 and J is TRBJ2-5; 9 bases match TRBD2. The length of the CDR3 is 16 residues. J gave up 4 bases and V 4 bases, and 13 bases lay outside the gene matches. CDR1 and CDR2 (germline): GTSNPN, SVGIG (reference sequence). Here the CDR3 DNA reads TGTGCCTGGACTAAAAATAGCGGGAGAGCCGCAGAGACCCAGTACTTC. This translates into CAWTKNSGRAAETQYF.

This clone was recorded a few times. The rearrangement uses TRBV6-1 and TRBJ1-1; no clear D. The CDR3 covers 13 residues. Germline-derived CDR1 and CDR2 are MNHNS and SASEGT. The V end lost 2 bases, the J end lost 8 bases, and 12 bases lay between the germline ends. In DNA, the CDR3 is TGTGCCAGCAGTGAACAGCCCGGGTGGGAAGCTTTCTTT. It codes for CASSEQPGWEAFF.

This clone showed up just once. V gene TRBV2 combines with J gene TRBJ2-2, with D possibly matching TRBD1 (6 bases). Trimming took off 6 bases at V and 3 bases at J, with 14 bases between the two ends. The CDR3 has 15 residues. From germline, CDR1 is SNHLY and CDR2 FYNNEI. This CDR3 reads CASRLRQVDTGELFF. The CDR3 nucleotides read TGTGCCAGCAGGCTGCGACAGGTTGACACCGGGGAGCTGTTTTTT.

The V call is TRBV7-2, the J call TRBJ2-1, with 14 bases that match TRBD2. Germline-derived CDR1 and CDR2 are SGHTA and FQGNSA. Trimming removed 1 base from V and 10 bases from J; junction bases left unmatched: 6. The CDR3 totals 16 residues. The CDR3 nucleotides read TGTGCCAGCAGCTTAGAAGGGACTAGCGGGAGATTCGAGCAGTTCTTC. Protein product: CASSLEGTSGRFEQFF.

CDR3 in DNA: TGTGCCAGCAGCCCGTGGACAGTAAATCAGCCCCAGCATTTT. Translation gives CASSPWTVNQPQHF. J is TRBJ1-5 and V is TRBV6-5; possibly TRBD1 for D (6 bases). The V gene lost 6 bases and the J gene lost 4 bases, with 13 bases spanning the gap. Germline values: CDR1 MNHEY, CDR2 SVGAGI. CDR3 size: 14 residues.

This clone showed up just once. This chain joins TRBV6-5 and TRBJ2-5; D perhaps matches TRBD2 (6 bases). The germline V gene encodes CDR1 MNHEY and CDR2 SVGAGI. V was cut by 6 bases and J by 1 base, with 6 bases left in between. The CDR3 consists of 12 residues. The CDR3 coding sequence is TGTGCCAGCAGGGGGGGCCAAGAGACCCAGTACTTC. It translates to CASRGGQETQYF.

This rearrangement joins TRBV5-1 to TRBJ2-7, with D hard to call. Trimming pared 4 bases from V and 1 base from J, leaving 12 bases between. CDR1 is SGHRS and CDR2 is YFSETQ in the germline V gene. The CDR3 runs 14 residues. CDR3 DNA: TGCGCCAGCAGCCTTGTGGGGAAGTCCTACGAGCAGTACTTC. Its translation: CASSLVGKSYEQYF.

The chain links TRBV27 to TRBJ2-5; D perhaps matches TRBD2 (5 bases). CDR3 length: 15 amino acids. CDR1 and CDR2 (germline): MNHEY, SMNVEV (reference sequence). Trimming took 2 bases from V and 11 from J, leaving 21 bases between them. CDR3 protein: CASSLAGPLRGEQYF. CDR3 DNA: TGTGCCAGCAGTTTAGCGGGCCCCCTACGGGGAGAGCAGTACTTC.

The genes are TRBV5-6 and TRBJ2-4; 8 nucleotides line up with TRBD1. J was trimmed by 13 bases and V by 0 bases; bases with no gene match: 3. The CDR3 totals 12 residues. Germline V lookup: CDR1 SGHDT, CDR2 YYEEEE. The CDR3 sequence: CASSLARGPQYF. The CDR3 bases are TGTGCCAGCAGCTTGGCCAGGGGGCCCCAGTACTTC.

The genes are TRBV18 and TRBJ2-1; tentative D call: TRBD2 (6 bases). Germline loops: CDR1 KGHSH, CDR2 LQKENI. The V and J ends lost 5 bases and 0 bases respectively, with 14 bases between them. This CDR3 region has 16 residues. The CDR3 region is CASSSGERGSYNEQFF. CDR3 bases: TGTGCCAGCTCATCGGGGGAGAGGGGCTCCTACAATGAGCAGTTCTTC.

The V and J genes are TRBV5-1 and TRBJ2-5, with 8 bases matching TRBD2. The CDR3 sequence is 14 residues long. Germline V CDR1 and CDR2: SGHRS, YFSETQ. V was clipped by 3 bases and J by 5 bases; unmatched bases: 6. The CDR3 here is CASSSGGAGETQYF. CDR3 coding DNA: TGCGCCAGCAGCTCGGGGGGGGCCGGGGAGACCCAGTACTTC.

This clone appeared a single time. This rearrangement joins TRBV18 to TRBJ1-2, with TRBD1 matching 9 bases. The germline gives CDR1 KGHSH, CDR2 LQKENI. V shed 5 bases and J 7 bases; nucleotides not matched to a gene: 5. This CDR3 is 13 amino acids long. The CDR3 sequence is CASSLTGGIGYTF. In DNA, the CDR3 is TGTGCCAGCTCATTGACAGGGGGTATTGGCTACACCTTC.

This chain uses TRBV27 with TRBJ2-7; 7 nucleotides align to TRBD1. CDR1 is MNHEY, CDR2 SMNVEV, per germline (reference sequence). With 3 bases clipped from V and 2 bases from J, the junction kept 1 base outside the gene matches. This CDR3 comprises 13 residues. The CDR3 sequence is CASSFDRAYEQYF. The CDR3, as DNA: TGTGCCAGCAGTTTTGACAGGGCCTACGAGCAGTACTTC.

V gene TRBV28 combines with J gene TRBJ2-5, with 12 bases matching TRBD1. CDR1 is MDHEN and CDR2 is SYDVKM in the germline V gene. The V segment lost 6 bases and the J segment 5 bases; nucleotides outside the gene matches: 4. This CDR3 contains 14 residues. CDR3 loop: CASSSGQGAETQYF. The DNA for the CDR3 is TGTGCCAGCAGCTCGGGACAGGGGGCTGAGACCCAGTACTTC. The variable domain in full, with the rest retrieved from reference TRBV28 and TRBJ2-5, is DVKVTQSSRYLVKRTGEKVFLECVQDMDHENMFWYRQDPGLGLRLIYFSYDVKMKEKGDIPEGYSVSREKKERFSLILESASTNQTSMYLCASSSGQGAETQYFGPGTRLLVL.

V and J are TRBV5-1 and TRBJ2-3, with TRBD2 identical over 8 bases. CDR3 length equals 15 residues. With 2 bases clipped from V and 0 bases from J, the junction kept 2 bases outside the gene matches. Germline values: CDR1 SGHRS, CDR2 YFSETQ. This CDR3 reads CASSLAGASTDTQYF. The CDR3 DNA follows: TGCGCCAGCAGCTTAGCGGGGGCTAGCACAGATACGCAGTATTTT.

V is TRBV27 and J is TRBJ1-1; D uncertain. CDR1 and CDR2 (germline): MNHEY, SMNVEV (reference sequence). This CDR3 region has 14 residues. Trimming pared 8 bases from V and 4 bases from J, leaving 17 bases between. The DNA of the CDR3 is TGTGCCAGCCGTCGTGCGGGGTCGGGCACTGAAGCTTTCTTT. Protein product: CASRRAGSGTEAFF.

The V gene is TRBV6-5, the J gene TRBJ2-5; TRBD2 aligns across 15 bases. This CDR3 contains 15 residues. Germline CDR1 MNHEY, CDR2 SVGAGI. V dropped 5 bases and J dropped 5; count of bases not matched to a gene: 3. The CDR3 region has the DNA TGTGCCAGCAGTCGGACTAGCGGGGGGGGTGAGACCCAGTACTTC. Encoded protein: CASSRTSGGGETQYF.

V is TRBV10-3 and J is TRBJ2-3; D possibly corresponds to TRBD2 (5 bases). The ends were cut back, 5 bases at V and 5 bases at J, with 14 bases in the middle. In germline, CDR1 is ENHRY, CDR2 SYGVKD. This CDR3 has 14 amino acids. The CDR3 loop is CAISTPRAGDTQYF. The CDR3 nucleotides read TGTGCCATCAGTACCCCTCGGGCGGGAGATACGCAGTATTTT.